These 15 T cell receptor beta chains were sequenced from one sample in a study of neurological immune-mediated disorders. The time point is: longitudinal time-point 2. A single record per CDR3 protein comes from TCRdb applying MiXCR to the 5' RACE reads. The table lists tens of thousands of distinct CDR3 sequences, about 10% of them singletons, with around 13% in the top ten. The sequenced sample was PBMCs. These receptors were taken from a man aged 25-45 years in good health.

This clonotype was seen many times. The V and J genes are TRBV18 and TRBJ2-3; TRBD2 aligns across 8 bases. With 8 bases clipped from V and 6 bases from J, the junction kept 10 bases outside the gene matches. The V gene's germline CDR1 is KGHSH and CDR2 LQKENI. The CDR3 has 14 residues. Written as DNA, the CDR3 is TGTGCCAGCCACCGGGGAGCGGGAGCTGATACGCAGTATTTT. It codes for CASHRGAGADTQYF.

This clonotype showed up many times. The CDR3 region has the DNA TGCGCCAGCAGCTTGGCGGGGACTAGCAGTTTCAATGAGCAGTTCTTC. This translates into CASSLAGTSSFNEQFF. The V and J genes are TRBV5-1 and TRBJ2-1, with 9 bases aligning to TRBD2. Per the germline V gene, CDR1 is SGHRS and CDR2 is YFSETQ. The CDR3 covers 16 residues. V dropped 0 bases and J dropped 6; count of bases not matched to a gene: 7.

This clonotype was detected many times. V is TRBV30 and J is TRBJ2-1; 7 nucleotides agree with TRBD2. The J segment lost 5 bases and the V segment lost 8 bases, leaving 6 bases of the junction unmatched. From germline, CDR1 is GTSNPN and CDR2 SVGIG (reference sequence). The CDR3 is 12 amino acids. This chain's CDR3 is CARRDYHNEQFF. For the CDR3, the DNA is TGTGCCCGGCGGGACTACCACAATGAGCAGTTCTTC.

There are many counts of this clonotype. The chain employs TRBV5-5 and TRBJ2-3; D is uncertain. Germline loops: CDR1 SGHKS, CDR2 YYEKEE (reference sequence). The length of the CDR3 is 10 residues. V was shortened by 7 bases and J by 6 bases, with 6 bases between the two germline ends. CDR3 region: CASVADTQYF. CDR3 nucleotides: TGTGCCAGCGTGGCTGATACGCAGTATTTT. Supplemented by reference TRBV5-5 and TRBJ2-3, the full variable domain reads DAGVTQSPTHLIKTRGQQVTLRCSPISGHKSVSWYQQVLGQGPQFIFQYYEKEERGRGNFPDRFSARQFPNYSSELNVNALLLGDSALYLCASVADTQYFGPGTRLTVL.

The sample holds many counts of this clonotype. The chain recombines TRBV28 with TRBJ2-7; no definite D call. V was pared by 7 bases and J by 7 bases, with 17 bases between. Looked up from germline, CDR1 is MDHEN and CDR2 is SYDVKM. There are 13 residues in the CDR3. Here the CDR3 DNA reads TGTGCCAGCAATCACCCCCCCGGAAGTGAGCAGTACTTC. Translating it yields CASNHPPGSEQYF.

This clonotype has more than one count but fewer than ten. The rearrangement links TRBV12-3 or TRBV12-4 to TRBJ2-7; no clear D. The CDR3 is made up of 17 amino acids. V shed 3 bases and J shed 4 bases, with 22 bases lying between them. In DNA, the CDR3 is TGTGCCAGCAGTTTTTCACAGCCTCTCCTGGAAGCTTACGAGCAGTACTTC. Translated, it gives CASSFSQPLLEAYEQYF.

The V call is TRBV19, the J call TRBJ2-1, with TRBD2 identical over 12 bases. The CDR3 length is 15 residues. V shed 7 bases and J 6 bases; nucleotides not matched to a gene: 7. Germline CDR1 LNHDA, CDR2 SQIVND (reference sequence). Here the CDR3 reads CASKSLAGGSNEQFF. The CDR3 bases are TGTGCCAGTAAGAGCCTAGCGGGAGGGAGCAATGAGCAGTTCTTC. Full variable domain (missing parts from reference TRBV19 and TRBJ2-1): DGGITQSPKYLFRKEGQNVTLSCEQNLNHDAMYWYRQDPGQGLRLIYYSQIVNDFQKGDIAEGYSVSREKKESFPLTVTSAQKNPTAFYLCASKSLAGGSNEQFFGPGTRLTVL.

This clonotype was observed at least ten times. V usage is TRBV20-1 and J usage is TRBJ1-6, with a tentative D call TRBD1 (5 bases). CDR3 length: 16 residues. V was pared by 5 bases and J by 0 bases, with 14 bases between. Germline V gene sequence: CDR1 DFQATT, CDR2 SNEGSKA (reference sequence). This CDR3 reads CSASTKTVSYNSPLHF. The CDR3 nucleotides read TGCAGTGCTTCCACGAAGACAGTCTCCTATAATTCACCCCTCCACTTT.

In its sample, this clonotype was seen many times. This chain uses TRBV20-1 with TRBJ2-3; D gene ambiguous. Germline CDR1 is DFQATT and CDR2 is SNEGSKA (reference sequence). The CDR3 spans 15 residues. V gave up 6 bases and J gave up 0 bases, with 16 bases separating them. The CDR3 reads CSAPLSVISTDTQYF. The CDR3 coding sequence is TGCAGTGCCCCTCTGAGCGTTATCAGCACAGATACGCAGTATTTT.

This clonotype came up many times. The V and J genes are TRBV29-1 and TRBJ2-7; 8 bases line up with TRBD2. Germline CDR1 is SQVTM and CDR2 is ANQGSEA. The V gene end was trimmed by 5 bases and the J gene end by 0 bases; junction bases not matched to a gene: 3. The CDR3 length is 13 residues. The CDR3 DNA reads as TGCAGCGTTTGGGGACTAGGCTCCTACGAGCAGTACTTC. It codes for CSVWGLGSYEQYF.

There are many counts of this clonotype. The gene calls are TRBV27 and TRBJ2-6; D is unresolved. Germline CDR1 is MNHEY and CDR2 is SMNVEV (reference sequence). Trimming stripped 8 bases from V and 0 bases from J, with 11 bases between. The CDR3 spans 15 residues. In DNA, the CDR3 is TGTGCCAGCTCGTCGCTAGACTCTGGGGCCAACGTCCTGACTTTC. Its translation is CASSSLDSGANVLTF.

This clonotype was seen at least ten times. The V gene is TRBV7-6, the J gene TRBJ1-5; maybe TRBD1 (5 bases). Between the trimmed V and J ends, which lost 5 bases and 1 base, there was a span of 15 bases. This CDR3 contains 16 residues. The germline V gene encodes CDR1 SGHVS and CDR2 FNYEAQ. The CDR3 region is CASSPDQGGSNQPQHF. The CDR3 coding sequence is TGTGCCAGCAGCCCCGACCAGGGTGGAAGCAATCAGCCCCAGCATTTT.

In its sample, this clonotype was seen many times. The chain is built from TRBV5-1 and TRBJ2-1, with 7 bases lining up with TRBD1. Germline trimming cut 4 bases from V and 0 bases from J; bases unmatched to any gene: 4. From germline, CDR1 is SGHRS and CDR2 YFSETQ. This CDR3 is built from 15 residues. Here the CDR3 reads CASSRDRSSYNEQFF. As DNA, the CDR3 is TGCGCCAGCAGCAGGGACAGAAGCTCCTACAATGAGCAGTTCTTC.

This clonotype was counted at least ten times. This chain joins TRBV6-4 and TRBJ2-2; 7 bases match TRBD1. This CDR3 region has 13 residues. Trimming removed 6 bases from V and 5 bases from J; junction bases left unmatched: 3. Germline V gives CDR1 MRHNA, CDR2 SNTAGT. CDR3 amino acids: CASSDRATGELFF. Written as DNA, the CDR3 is TGTGCCAGCAGCGACAGGGCTACCGGGGAGCTGTTTTTT.

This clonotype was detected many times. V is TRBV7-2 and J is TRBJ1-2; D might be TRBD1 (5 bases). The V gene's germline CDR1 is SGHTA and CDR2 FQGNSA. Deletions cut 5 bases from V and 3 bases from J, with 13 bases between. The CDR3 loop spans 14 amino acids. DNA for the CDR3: TGTGCCAGCAGCCTTGTCCAGGGATACTATGGCTACACCTTC. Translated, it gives CASSLVQGYYGYTF.